Below, one T cell receptor beta chain is given with its context. Its recognized antigen is unknown. Per-base qualities were not stored, and no clone one base away is much larger. This sample was included in a study of blood T cell repertoires in COVID-19 (dated by TCRdb to 2020 to 2022). For context, the study as a whole: Samples covering the acute and convalescent phases of COVID-19 were provided by collaborators in the United States, Italy and Spain. The prospective study material was composed of cDNA or gDNA derived from T cells, B-cell-depleted T cells, or PBMCs. Subjects who had been exposed to COVID-19, were actively infected with it, or had recovered from it provided the deeply sampled blood TCRbeta repertoires that made up the dataset. The repertoires were released in a freely available public database meant as a resource for research on the immune response to SARS-CoV-2. The samples were drawn from two sources: the first 160 participants of the ongoing ImmuneRACE study, and over 1,000 subjects contributed by 6 global collaborators. The sample metadata nearly always contained a de-identified subject ID, COVID-19 status, age in years and sex. Where HLA class I and class II types were available, the types were taken from metadata supplied by the sample provider, not from assay-based typing.

At one collaborating source in Seattle, patients were enrolled during active infection and were followed longitudinally through the course of disease. Whole blood was collected in K2EDTA tubes by collaborating institutions according to the institutions' own protocols. For TCRbeta analysis, collaborators shipped samples in one of three forms: frozen whole blood, isolated PBMCs, or DNA extracted from either of those sample types. For CDR1 and CDR2, the germline V gene lists SGHTA and FQGTGA. Relative to germline, V is 2 bases shorter and J is 3 bases shorter, with 14 bases between their ends. Taken from cysteine to phenylalanine, the CDR3 has 15 residues. Only the CDR3 portion is preserved as DNA: 45 bases, with reading frame beginning at the first base. TCRbeta CDR3 regions were amplified from genomic DNA using the immunoSEQ Assay, a bias-controlled multiplex PCR. As for how the authors treated the data: The number of nucleated cells in each sample was estimated from the amplification of reference gene primers within the assay. To quantify the absolute abundance of each unique TCRbeta CDR3 rearrangement, sequence reads were collapsed and filtered. For each sample, productive Simpson clonality was calculated as the square root of Simpson's diversity index over productive rearrangements. TCRdb retrieved this table from immuneACCESS and kept in-frame rearrangements only. Not all clones are present; in checked studies, unresolved V genes account for under half, and no reason is known for the remainder. V and J calls and clone size are those listed in that table; D and trimming were worked out from the DNA. The sample table holds 200,000 to 250,000 clones, of which 86% were seen once. 10% to 13% of the sample is taken by the ten largest.

Paper-wide results and their limitations: The amount of clinical and demographic metadata varied by source and participant and was provided uncurated.

Recombination connected TRBV7-3 to TRBJ2-7; a weak D assignment points to TRBD1 (6 bases agree). This sequence originates from a woman aged 45-59 years with COVID-19, enrolled during active disease. What was sequenced was peripheral blood. For the CDR3, the sequence is CASSLGQGIGYEQYF. The nucleotides are TGTGCCAGCAGCTTAGGTCAGGGGATAGGCTACGAGCAGTACTTC.